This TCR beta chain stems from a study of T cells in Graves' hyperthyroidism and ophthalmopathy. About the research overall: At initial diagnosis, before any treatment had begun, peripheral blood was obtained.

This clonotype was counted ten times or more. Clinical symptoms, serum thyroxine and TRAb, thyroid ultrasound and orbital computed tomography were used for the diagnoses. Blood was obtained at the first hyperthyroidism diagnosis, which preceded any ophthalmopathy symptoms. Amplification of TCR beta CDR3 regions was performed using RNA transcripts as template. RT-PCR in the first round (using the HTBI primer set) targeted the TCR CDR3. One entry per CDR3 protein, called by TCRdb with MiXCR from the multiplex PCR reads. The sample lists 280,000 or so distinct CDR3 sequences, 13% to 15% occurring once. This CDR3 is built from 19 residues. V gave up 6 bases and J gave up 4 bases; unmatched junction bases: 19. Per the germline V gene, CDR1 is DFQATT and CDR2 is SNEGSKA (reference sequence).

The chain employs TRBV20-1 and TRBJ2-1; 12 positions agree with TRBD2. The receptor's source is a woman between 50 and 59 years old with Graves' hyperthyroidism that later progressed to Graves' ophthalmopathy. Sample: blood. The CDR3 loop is CSAAGPWTSGTFSYNEQFF. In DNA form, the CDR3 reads TGCAGTGCCGCAGGGCCGTGGACTAGCGGGACTTTTTCTTACAATGAGCAGTTCTTC.